A selection of T cell receptor beta chains follows, all from one sample in a study of Ad26.COV2.S vaccination and SARS-CoV-2 variants. Profiling relied on immunoSEQ multiplex PCR, and the TCRdb table lists in-frame clones only, not all of them. The repertoire consists of around 450,000 clones, with 85% to 90% occurring once and the leading ten covering about 3.6%. The sample was peripheral blood, taken in a trial of Ad26.COV2.S vaccine versus placebo. The source is a person aged 18-65 years who received the Ad26.COV2.S COVID-19 vaccine or a placebo. Both conserved end residues are part of each CDR3. D genes are given only for firm matches. The size field is filled for only some rows; it gives once, few, many or a size class.

abundance: .
d_gene: .
j_gene: TRBJ2-1
v_gene: TRBV6-2/TRBV6-3
CDR3nt: TGTGCCAGCAGTCCGGCGGGACCAAATAACAATGAGCAGTTCTTC
CDR3aa: CASSPAGPNNNEQFF

abundance: .
d_gene: .
j_gene: TRBJ2-1
v_gene: TRBV7-2
CDR3nt: TGTGCCAGCAGCTTCTGGAGCTCCTACAATGAGCAGTTCTTC
CDR3aa: CASSFWSSYNEQFF

abundance: .
d_gene: .
j_gene: TRBJ1-2
v_gene: TRBV5-4
CDR3nt: TGTGCCAGCAGCTTGGCCGGGGCAGTTAACTATGGCTACACCTTC
CDR3aa: CASSLAGAVNYGYTF

abundance: .
d_gene: .
j_gene: TRBJ1-3
v_gene: TRBV4-3
CDR3nt: TGCGCCAGCAGCCAAGATCGGAGGGAATCTGGAAACACCATATATTTT
CDR3aa: CASSQDRRESGNTIYF

abundance: .
d_gene: .
j_gene: TRBJ1-5
v_gene: TRBV24-1
CDR3nt: TGTGCCACCAGTGATTTGCGGGAGCCAAGCCCCCAGCATTTT
CDR3aa: CATSDLREPSPQHF

abundance: once
d_gene: .
j_gene: TRBJ2-5
v_gene: TRBV18
CDR3nt: TGTGCCAGCTCACCAGAACGTACGCAAGAGACCCAGTACTTC
CDR3aa: CASSPERTQETQYF

abundance: .
d_gene: .
j_gene: TRBJ2-5
v_gene: TRBV30
CDR3nt: TGTGCCTGGAGTCTATACCAAGAGACCCAGTACTTC
CDR3aa: CAWSLYQETQYF

abundance: .
d_gene: TRBD2
j_gene: TRBJ2-4
v_gene: TRBV12-3/TRBV12-4
CDR3nt: TGTGCCAGCGGGTGGGGGGGAAACATTCAGTACTTC
CDR3aa: CASGWGGNIQYF

abundance: .
d_gene: TRBD2
j_gene: TRBJ2-3
v_gene: TRBV3-1/TRBV3-2
CDR3nt: TGTGCCAGCAGCCAGCAGCTTCGGACTAGCGGGGGGCCCAATTCTAGCACAGATACGCAGTATTTT
CDR3aa: CASSQQLRTSGGPNSSTDTQYF

abundance: few
d_gene: .
j_gene: TRBJ1-6
v_gene: TRBV12-3/TRBV12-4
CDR3nt: TGTGCCAGCAGTTTGGATCTTTTTTCACCCCTCCACTTT
CDR3aa: CASSLDLFSPLHF

abundance: .
d_gene: TRBD2
j_gene: TRBJ2-5
v_gene: TRBV18
CDR3nt: TGTGCCAGCTCACCACCGCGACTAGCGGGGGCTAGGGAGACCCAGTACTTC
CDR3aa: CASSPPRLAGARETQYF

abundance: .
d_gene: .
j_gene: TRBJ1-3
v_gene: TRBV4-3
CDR3nt: TGCGCCAGCAGCCAAGGAGGCAGGGGAAACACCATATATTTT
CDR3aa: CASSQGGRGNTIYF

abundance: .
d_gene: TRBD2
j_gene: TRBJ2-7
v_gene: TRBV3-1/TRBV3-2
CDR3nt: TGTGCCAGCAGCCCGAAAGCTAGCGGGGGATTCGAGCAGTACTTC
CDR3aa: CASSPKASGGFEQYF

abundance: .
d_gene: .
j_gene: TRBJ2-3
v_gene: TRBV5-6
CDR3nt: TGTGCCAGCAGCCTTACACAGGGTCCCATGCCGTATTTT
CDR3aa: CASSLTQGPMPYF

abundance: .
d_gene: .
j_gene: TRBJ2-5
v_gene: TRBV2
CDR3nt: TGTGCCAGCAGTGAAGCGGCCAACAACCAAGAGACCCAGTACTTC
CDR3aa: CASSEAANNQETQYF

abundance: .
d_gene: .
j_gene: TRBJ2-3
v_gene: TRBV12-2
CDR3nt: TGTGCAAGTCGCTCGAAGAATCAGCTAGGCACAGATACGCAGTATTTT
CDR3aa: CASRSKNQLGTDTQYF

abundance: .
d_gene: TRBD2
j_gene: TRBJ2-3
v_gene: TRBV19
CDR3nt: TGTGCCAGTAGCCCCTACGGGGGGACTGTCACAGATACGCAGTATTTT
CDR3aa: CASSPYGGTVTDTQYF

abundance: once
d_gene: .
j_gene: TRBJ2-7
v_gene: TRBV4-1
CDR3nt: TGCGCCAGCAGCGGACAGTCGGTCTACGAGCAGTACTTC
CDR3aa: CASSGQSVYEQYF

abundance: once
d_gene: .
j_gene: TRBJ1-2
v_gene: TRBV4-1
CDR3nt: TGCGCCAGCAGCCAAGATGAACAGGAGAACTATGGCTACACCTTC
CDR3aa: CASSQDEQENYGYTF

abundance: .
d_gene: .
j_gene: TRBJ2-4
v_gene: TRBV28
CDR3nt: TGTGCCTGTATGCGTGACCTAGCCAAAAACATTCAGTACTTC
CDR3aa: CACMRDLAKNIQYF

abundance: .
d_gene: TRBD1
j_gene: TRBJ2-7
v_gene: TRBV7-8
CDR3nt: TGTGCCAGCAGCTTAGAAGGGGACAGGGCCCTCGAGCAGTACTTC
CDR3aa: CASSLEGDRALEQYF

abundance: .
d_gene: .
j_gene: TRBJ2-5
v_gene: TRBV5-1
CDR3nt: TGCGCCAGCAGGCTGAATATTAACCAAGAGACCCAGTACTTC
CDR3aa: CASRLNINQETQYF

abundance: .
d_gene: TRBD1
j_gene: TRBJ1-5
v_gene: TRBV18
CDR3nt: TGTGCCAGCTCATCCTCCCTTACAGGGGGAAGGCATCAGCCCCAGCATTTT
CDR3aa: CASSSSLTGGRHQPQHF

abundance: .
d_gene: .
j_gene: TRBJ2-7
v_gene: TRBV5-4
CDR3nt: TGTGCCAGCAGCGGGACGGTGAGCTCCTACGAGCAGTACTTC
CDR3aa: CASSGTVSSYEQYF

abundance: few
d_gene: .
j_gene: TRBJ1-3
v_gene: TRBV30
CDR3nt: TGTGCCTGGAGTGTAGCTGAGAGAAACACCATATATTTT
CDR3aa: CAWSVAERNTIYF

abundance: .
d_gene: .
j_gene: TRBJ1-2
v_gene: TRBV7-2
CDR3nt: TGTGCCAGCAGCTTGACCCCAGGGGAGGGCTACACCTTC
CDR3aa: CASSLTPGEGYTF

abundance: .
d_gene: .
j_gene: TRBJ1-1
v_gene: TRBV29-1
CDR3nt: TGCAGCGTTGTTTGGCCGACCCGACTCGACACTGAAGCTTTCTTT
CDR3aa: CSVVWPTRLDTEAFF

abundance: .
d_gene: .
j_gene: TRBJ1-3
v_gene: TRBV28
CDR3nt: TGTGCCAGCAGCTTCACCGTCCAGGTGGGATTATCTGGAAACACCATATATTTT
CDR3aa: CASSFTVQVGLSGNTIYF